This TCR beta chain was observed in a study of response to subunit inactivated influenza vaccine. Study-wide results and limits: Few additional T cells are recruited per seasonal influenza vaccination, authors suggested.

TCRdb used MiXCR to reprocess the RT-PCR reads, holding one entry per CDR3 protein. The sample has 650,000 to 700,000 distinct CDR3 sequences; about 15% are singletons. This CDR3 has 13 amino acids. CDR1 and CDR2 from the germline V gene are SEHNR and FQNEAQ (reference sequence). V was trimmed by 1 base and J by 7 bases, leaving 8 bases between them. This clonotype was picked up a small number of times. What it binds is unknown. This sequence originates from a man aged 50 or older who received an inactivated influenza vaccine. Sequenced material: PBMCs from blood, taken about 11 days after vaccination. The rearrangement uses TRBV7-9 and TRBJ2-1; D is unclear. The CDR3 loop is CASSLGSWNEQFF. CDR3 DNA: TGTGCCAGCAGCTTAGGGAGCTGGAATGAGCAGTTCTTC.